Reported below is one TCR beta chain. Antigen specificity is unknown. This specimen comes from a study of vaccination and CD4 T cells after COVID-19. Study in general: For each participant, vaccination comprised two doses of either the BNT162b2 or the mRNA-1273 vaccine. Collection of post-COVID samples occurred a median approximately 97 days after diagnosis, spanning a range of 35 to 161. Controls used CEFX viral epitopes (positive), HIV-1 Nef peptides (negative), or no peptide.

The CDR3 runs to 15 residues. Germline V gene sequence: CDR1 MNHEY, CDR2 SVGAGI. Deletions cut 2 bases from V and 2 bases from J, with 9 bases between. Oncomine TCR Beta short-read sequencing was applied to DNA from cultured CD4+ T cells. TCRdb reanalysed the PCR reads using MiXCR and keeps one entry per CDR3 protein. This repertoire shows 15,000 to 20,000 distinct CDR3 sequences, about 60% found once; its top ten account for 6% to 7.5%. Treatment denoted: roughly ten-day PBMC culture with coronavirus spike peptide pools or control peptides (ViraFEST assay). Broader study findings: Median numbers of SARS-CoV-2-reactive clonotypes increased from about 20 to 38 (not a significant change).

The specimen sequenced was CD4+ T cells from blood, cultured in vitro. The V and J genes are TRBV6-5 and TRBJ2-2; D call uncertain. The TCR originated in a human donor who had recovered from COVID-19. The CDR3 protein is CASSYAQSNTGELFF. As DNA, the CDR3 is TGTGCCAGCAGTTACGCCCAATCAAACACCGGGGAGCTGTTTTTT.